This T cell receptor (beta chain) derives from a study of Ad26.COV2.S vaccination and SARS-CoV-2 variants. About the research overall: By the intramuscular route, Ad26.COV2.S was given once, or twice 56 days apart. Findings of the study overall: Total T cell responses may have been underestimated by the TCR breadth and depth analyses.

This CDR3 has 14 residues. CDR1 and CDR2 from the germline V gene are SGHNT and YYREEE (reference sequence). In regard to this clone: Its antigen remains unidentified. An end of the junction does not agree with germline; a read error may underlie this.

The protocol was immunoSEQ multiplex PCR, while the TCRdb copy is restricted to in-frame clones and leaves out a portion. This sample has 290,000 or so clones, with more than 70% found just once. Documented treatment: some 20 received Ad26.COV2.S at low or high dose, single or two shots; about 5 received placebo; per-sample allocation not given. Sampling was done on day 63 after the first vaccine or placebo injection. The donor's status was that of an adult aged 18-55 years in Boston. The clonotype comes from a person between 18 and 59 years old who received the Ad26.COV2.S COVID-19 vaccine or a placebo. The sequencing here drew on peripheral blood, taken in a trial of Ad26.COV2.S vaccine versus placebo. V gene TRBV5-4 combines with J gene TRBJ2-7, with 10 positions matching TRBD2. CDR3 in amino acids: CASTLGLAQYEQYF. The CDR3 region has the DNA TGTGCCAGCACCTTGGGACTAGCGCAGTACGAGCAGTACTTC.